The T cell receptor beta chain under discussion was sequenced for a study of T cells in Graves' hyperthyroidism and ophthalmopathy. Ophthalmopathy in the patients scored at least 3 on Clinical Activity Score and at least 4 on NOSPECS grade, lasting under 3 months. J lost 0 bases, V lost 3 bases, and 6 bases had no gene match. CDR1 is SNHLY, CDR2 FYNNEI, per germline. The CDR3 is 16 residues long. TCR beta CDR3 sequences were amplified from RNA transcripts. HTBI primers were used for first-round RT-PCR of the TCR CDR3. TCRdb re-called the multiplex PCR reads with MiXCR, one entry per CDR3 protein. The data show about 400,000 distinct CDR3 sequences, over 12% seen once. The study, taken as a whole, reports: Blood also contained most expanded thyroid clonotypes above 0.001. Before onset, ophthalmopathy was predicted by the model a median around 6 months earlier. A 13 V-J model separated ophthalmopathy from stable hyperthyroidism.

This clonotype was seen ten or more times. Its target is unknown. V is TRBV2 and J is TRBJ2-7; TRBD2 matches at 9 bases. Sequencing used blood. The TCR sequence derives from a man aged 45 to 65 with Graves' ophthalmopathy. DNA for the CDR3: TGTGCCAGCAGTGAGCGGGGGGGACTCCTCTCCTACGAGCAGTACTTC. It encodes CASSERGGLLSYEQYF. The entire variable domain, with the rest obtained from reference TRBV2 and TRBJ2-7, is as follows: EPEVTQTPSHQVTQMGQEVILRCVPISNHLYFYWYRQILGQKVEFLVSFYNNEISEKSEIFDDQFSVERPDGSNFTLKIRSTKLEDSAMYFCASSERGGLLSYEQYFGPGTRLTVT.